The 32 T cell receptor beta chains reported below all come from one sample, sequenced in a study of Graves' ophthalmopathy and Graves' hyperthyroidism. Amplification of the TCR beta CDR3 regions used RNA transcripts (as template). The first-round RT-PCR employed HTBI primers together with the Qiagen OneStep RT-PCR kit. A multiplex PCR was then performed as the second round. MiXCR, applied by TCRdb to the multiplex PCR reads, yields one record per CDR3 protein. The table lists some 160,000 distinct CDR3 sequences, under 45% of them singletons. Sequencing was performed on peripheral blood. Source of these receptors: a man aged 30-40 years with Graves' ophthalmopathy.

The sample holds a few counts of this clonotype. The V gene is TRBV12-3 or TRBV12-4, the J gene TRBJ2-7, with D unclear. The CDR3 contains 13 residues. The V gene lost 3 bases and the J gene lost 2 bases, with 8 bases spanning the gap. This chain's CDR3 is CASSFGQPYEQYF. CDR3 sequence (DNA): TGTGCCAGCAGTTTTGGGCAACCCTACGAGCAGTACTTC.

This clonotype came up a few times. The rearrangement joins TRBV6-5 to TRBJ1-1; tentative D call: TRBD1 (5 bases). Germline lookup yields CDR1 MNHEY and CDR2 SVGAGI. V was trimmed by 6 bases and J by 1 base, leaving 15 bases between them. The length of the CDR3 is 15 residues. CDR3 sequence: CASSYGGGRNTEAFF. CDR3 sequence (DNA): TGTGCCAGCAGCTACGGCGGGGGTAGGAACACTGAAGCTTTCTTT.

This sequence joins TRBV2 and TRBJ2-7; D assignment may be TRBD1 or TRBD2 (5 bases each). CDR1 and CDR2 from the germline V gene are SNHLY and FYNNEI. V lost 10 bases, J lost 0 bases, and 10 bases lay in between. The CDR3 runs to 12 residues. The CDR3 bases are TGTGCCAACCTGGGGACCTCCTACGAGCAGTACTTC. As protein: CANLGTSYEQYF. Based on the CDR3 plus reference TRBV2 and TRBJ2-7, the full variable domain is EPEVTQTPSHQVTQMGQEVILRCVPISNHLYFYWYRQILGQKVEFLVSFYNNEISEKSEIFDDQFSVERPDGSNFTLKIRSTKLEDSAMYFCANLGTSYEQYFGPGTRLTVT.

The CDR3 spells CASRFSLAGVYEQYF. For the CDR3, the DNA is TGTGCCAGCAGATTCAGCTTAGCGGGAGTCTACGAGCAGTACTTC. V is TRBV28 and J is TRBJ2-7, with 9 bases identical to TRBD2. CDR1 is MDHEN and CDR2 is SYDVKM in the germline V gene. Trimming removed 6 bases from V and 3 bases from J; junction bases left unmatched: 9. The CDR3 runs 15 residues.

Many counts were recorded for this clonotype. V and J are TRBV12-3 or TRBV12-4 and TRBJ2-5; TRBD1 matches 9 bases. The CDR3 is 14 residues long. V was clipped by 6 bases and J by 5 bases; unmatched bases: 7. CDR3 protein: CASRHGQGKETQYF. The CDR3 nucleotides are TGTGCCAGCAGGCACGGACAGGGGAAGGAGACCCAGTACTTC.

Many counts were recorded for this clonotype. The chain combines TRBV6-5 with TRBJ1-1; tentative D call: TRBD1 (6 bases). Trimming removed 8 bases at V and 2 bases at J, with 18 bases between. The CDR3 loop spans 15 amino acids. CDR1 and CDR2 (germline): MNHEY, SVGAGI. The CDR3 sequence is CASYPLQGLNTEAFF. CDR3 sequence (DNA): TGTGCCAGCTACCCCTTACAGGGACTAAACACTGAAGCTTTCTTT.

The chain couples TRBV12-3 or TRBV12-4 to TRBJ2-7; a possible D gene is TRBD2 (6 bases). V lost 1 base and J 4 bases, leaving 17 bases between the germline ends. The CDR3 consists of 16 residues. The CDR3 here is CASSLEASEGAYEQYF. The CDR3 DNA follows: TGTGCCAGCAGTTTAGAAGCTAGCGAGGGAGCTTACGAGCAGTACTTC.

In its sample, this clonotype was seen many times. The chain is built from TRBV20-1 and TRBJ1-2; D is ambiguous. The germline V gene has CDR1 DFQATT and CDR2 SNEGSKA (reference sequence). The CDR3 is 12 amino acids. V was trimmed by 6 bases and J by 8 bases, leaving 16 bases between them. As DNA, the CDR3 is TGCAGTGCCGGCGGGCAGTTTGGCGGCTACACCTTC. This translates into CSAGGQFGGYTF.

This rearrangement joins TRBV12-3 or TRBV12-4 to TRBJ1-1; 9 bases match TRBD1. The CDR3 has 15 amino acids. V shed 6 bases, J shed 1 base, and the junction held 6 bases outside the gene matches. In nucleotides, the CDR3 is TGTGCCAGCAGAACTAGGACAGGGGCGAACACTGAAGCTTTCTTT. Translating it yields CASRTRTGANTEAFF.

This clonotype was seen ten or more times. This chain uses TRBV25-1 with TRBJ2-5; 7 positions match TRBD1. J lost 4 bases, V lost 4 bases, and 12 bases had no gene match. CDR1 and CDR2 (germline): MGHDK, SYGVNS. CDR3 length: 16 residues. The CDR3 DNA sequence: TGTGCCAGCAGTGCAGCTGGACAGGTGGTTGGAGAGACCCAGTACTTC. Translating it yields CASSAAGQVVGETQYF.

The rearrangement joins TRBV11-2 to TRBJ1-2, with 12 bases that match TRBD1. The CDR3 loop spans 17 amino acids. V shed 5 bases, J shed 4 bases, and the junction held 11 bases outside the gene matches. CDR1 is SGHAT, CDR2 FQNNGV, per germline. The CDR3 loop is CASSLGGGQGAIYGYTF. In DNA, the CDR3 is TGTGCCAGCAGCCTAGGAGGGGGACAGGGGGCAATCTATGGCTACACCTTC.

This clonotype was counted ten times or more. The CDR3 DNA reads as TGTGCCAGCATGGGAGGACCCAAGGCCTACGAGCAGTACTTC. Its protein product is CASMGGPKAYEQYF. The rearrangement links TRBV28 to TRBJ2-7; tentatively, D is TRBD2 (6 bases). The V end was cut by 7 bases, the J end by 2 bases, with 15 bases between. CDR1 and CDR2 (germline): MDHEN, SYDVKM. This CDR3 has 14 amino acids.

This clonotype has at least ten counts. The V call is TRBV5-6, the J call TRBJ2-5; 7 bases map to TRBD1. This CDR3 contains 14 residues. Germline V gives CDR1 SGHDT, CDR2 YYEEEE. V lost 4 bases, J lost 1 base, and 4 bases stayed unmatched. The CDR3 spells CASSQTGPQETQYF. DNA for the CDR3: TGTGCCAGCAGCCAGACAGGGCCCCAAGAGACCCAGTACTTC.

The rearrangement joins TRBV30 to TRBJ1-1; tentatively, D is TRBD1 (5 bases). Germline loops: CDR1 GTSNPN, CDR2 SVGIG (reference sequence). The CDR3 extends over 14 amino acids. Trimming pared 4 bases from V and 0 bases from J, leaving 12 bases between. The CDR3 DNA sequence: TGTGCCTGGATGGGGCAGGGCCTGAACACTGAAGCTTTCTTT. It specifies CAWMGQGLNTEAFF.

This clonotype was counted only a few times. The chain has TRBV28 and TRBJ1-5; no definite D call. Trimming took 6 bases from V and 4 from J, leaving 4 bases between them. Germline loops: CDR1 MDHEN, CDR2 SYDVKM. CDR3 length: 11 amino acids. The CDR3 protein is CASSTNQPQHF. The CDR3, as DNA: TGTGCCAGCAGCACAAATCAGCCCCAGCATTTT.

This clonotype was counted between two and nine times. The chain carries TRBV12-3 or TRBV12-4 and TRBJ2-5, with D perhaps matching TRBD1 (5 bases). CDR3 size: 14 residues. V lost 1 base and J 0 bases, leaving 6 bases between the germline ends. As DNA, the CDR3 is TGTGCCAGCAGTTTAGGGGGCGACCAAGAGACCCAGTACTTC. Protein sequence: CASSLGGDQETQYF.

The chain joins TRBV6-1 to TRBJ2-5; 10 bases are a match to TRBD1. The CDR3 contains 13 residues. The V gene end was trimmed by 8 bases and the J gene end by 7 bases; junction bases not matched to a gene: 7. The germline CDR1 and CDR2 sequences are MNHNS and SASEGT. In DNA, the CDR3 is TGTGCCAGCGGGGACAGGGGCATGGGGACCCAGTACTTC. It codes for CASGDRGMGTQYF.

Ten or more counts support this clonotype. V is TRBV6-5 and J is TRBJ2-5, with a possible D match to TRBD2 (6 bases). The germline V and J ends were trimmed by 6 bases and 0 bases, with 11 bases remaining between them. Germline V gene data show CDR1 as MNHEY and CDR2 as SVGAGI. The CDR3 extends over 14 amino acids. This CDR3 reads CASSAGGYQETQYF. The CDR3 DNA is TGTGCCAGCAGCGCTGGGGGGTACCAAGAGACCCAGTACTTC.

V is TRBV2 and J is TRBJ1-1; 7 positions match TRBD1. Trimming took 5 bases from V and 3 from J; bases not matched to a gene: 3. CDR1 is SNHLY and CDR2 is FYNNEI in the germline V gene. The CDR3 has 13 residues. For the CDR3, the DNA is TGTGCCAGCAGTCAGGGGGAAGACACTGAAGCTTTCTTT. As protein: CASSQGEDTEAFF.

This chain connects TRBV27 to TRBJ1-2; TRBD1 matches at 7 bases. J lost 4 bases, V lost 5 bases, and 7 bases had no gene match. The length of the CDR3 is 14 residues. Germline-derived CDR1 and CDR2 are MNHEY and SMNVEV (reference sequence). The CDR3, as DNA: TGTGCCAGCAGTCCGACAGGGATGGGCTATGGCTACACCTTC. Its translation is CASSPTGMGYGYTF.

The genes are TRBV6-1 and TRBJ2-6; D gene unclear. Germline CDR1 reads MNHNS; CDR2 reads SASEGT. The CDR3 has 15 residues. Trimming left V 6 bases short and J 0 bases short, with 9 bases between. CDR3 residues: CASSLEPSGANVLTF. The CDR3 nucleotides read TGTGCCAGCAGCCTTGAACCCTCTGGGGCCAACGTCCTGACTTTC.

This clonotype was seen ten or more times. The genes are TRBV5-1 and TRBJ1-1, with a possible D match to TRBD1 (6 bases). This CDR3 contains 16 residues. CDR1 and CDR2 (germline): SGHRS, YFSETQ. V shed 4 bases and J shed 0 bases, with 16 bases lying between them. CDR3 loop: CASSIDFGQLNTEAFF. CDR3 DNA: TGCGCCAGCAGCATAGACTTCGGACAGCTGAACACTGAAGCTTTCTTT.

The rearrangement uses TRBV6-2 or TRBV6-3 and TRBJ1-2, with TRBD1 matching 7 bases. This CDR3 comprises 16 residues. V lost 0 bases, J lost 4 bases, and 8 bases stayed unmatched. Germline CDR1 is MNHEY and CDR2 is SVGEGT. CDR3 sequence (DNA): TGTGCCAGCAGTTACTCGCACAGGGGCTCTGGCTATGGCTACACCTTC. Encoded protein: CASSYSHRGSGYGYTF.

This clonotype showed up many times. The chain joins TRBV28 to TRBJ1-2, with TRBD1 matching 7 bases. Germline CDR1 and CDR2: MDHEN and SYDVKM. J lost 4 bases, V lost 3 bases, and 20 bases had no gene match. The CDR3 is made up of 19 amino acids. CDR3 residues: CASSLVLLGQAPFIYGYTF. DNA for the CDR3: TGTGCCAGCAGTTTGGTCCTTTTAGGACAGGCCCCTTTCATCTATGGCTACACCTTC.

The chain joins TRBV6-5 to TRBJ2-7; a weak D match, TRBD1 (6 bases). The length of the CDR3 is 16 residues. Per the germline V gene, CDR1 is MNHEY and CDR2 is SVGAGI. V lost 2 bases, J lost 4 bases, and 18 bases lay in between. The CDR3 here is CASSYPSRDTGYEQYF. The CDR3 coding sequence is TGTGCCAGCAGTTACCCCAGCCGGGACACGGGGTACGAGCAGTACTTC.

This clonotype appeared many times. The genes are TRBV29-1 and TRBJ1-2, with 9 bases that match TRBD1. Looked up from germline, CDR1 is SQVTM and CDR2 is ANQGSEA. The CDR3 consists of 15 residues. V lost 3 bases and J lost 8; bases outside the gene matches: 13. The CDR3 sequence is CSVEPGTGRTGGYTF. CDR3 nucleotides: TGCAGCGTTGAGCCCGGGACAGGGAGGACGGGCGGCTACACCTTC.

This clonotype was seen repeatedly, ten times or more. The rearrangement joins TRBV3-2 to TRBJ2-7; TRBD2 reflects the table's D call only, with no check against the DNA. TRBV3-2 is a listed pseudogene. CDR3 length: 16 amino acids. CDR3 protein: CASSQGLAGGIDEQYF. The CDR3 DNA reads TGTGCCAGCAGCCAAGGGCTAGCGGGAGGCATAGACGAGCAGTACTTC.

This clonotype has more than one count but fewer than ten. The chain combines TRBV12-3 or TRBV12-4 with TRBJ1-2, with D perhaps matching TRBD1 (6 bases). CDR3 length: 15 amino acids. V lost 6 bases, J lost 4 bases, and 18 bases lay in between. This CDR3 reads CASSGGGTKGYGYTF. The CDR3 DNA reads TGTGCCAGCAGCGGAGGGGGGACTAAGGGCTATGGCTACACCTTC.

This clonotype has a count of ten or more. The rearrangement uses TRBV30 and TRBJ2-4; D ambiguous. The germline V and J ends were trimmed by 2 bases and 9 bases, with 14 bases remaining between them. CDR3 length: 13 residues. The V gene's germline CDR1 is GTSNPN and CDR2 SVGIG (reference sequence). CDR3 sequence: CAWSTRSSGIQYF. The DNA of the CDR3 is TGTGCCTGGAGTACCCGCAGTTCGGGCATTCAGTACTTC.

Many counts were recorded for this clonotype. The rearrangement links TRBV6-1 to TRBJ2-7, with D possibly being TRBD2 (7 bases). Germline V gene lookup returns CDR1 MNHNS and CDR2 SASEGT. Trimming pared 2 bases from V and 2 bases from J, leaving 10 bases between. The CDR3 length is 14 residues. CDR3 residues: CASSELGGPYEQYF. CDR3 DNA: TGTGCCAGCAGTGAACTGGGGGGGCCCTACGAGCAGTACTTC.

This chain connects TRBV6-1 to TRBJ2-5; 9 bases are a match to TRBD2. The V gene's germline CDR1 is MNHNS and CDR2 SASEGT. The CDR3 has 16 amino acids. Germline trimming cut 0 bases from V and 6 bases from J; bases unmatched to any gene: 8. The CDR3 here is CASSEADSGSLKTQYF. The CDR3 region has the DNA TGTGCCAGCAGTGAAGCGGATAGCGGGAGTTTAAAGACCCAGTACTTC.

The chain carries TRBV6-5 and TRBJ1-5, with unresolved D. This CDR3 spans 13 amino acids. Germline values: CDR1 MNHEY, CDR2 SVGAGI. Trimming pared 0 bases from V and 4 bases from J, leaving 4 bases between. CDR3 sequence (DNA): TGTGCCAGCAGTTACTCGGTTAATCAGCCCCAGCATTTT. Translating gives CASSYSVNQPQHF.